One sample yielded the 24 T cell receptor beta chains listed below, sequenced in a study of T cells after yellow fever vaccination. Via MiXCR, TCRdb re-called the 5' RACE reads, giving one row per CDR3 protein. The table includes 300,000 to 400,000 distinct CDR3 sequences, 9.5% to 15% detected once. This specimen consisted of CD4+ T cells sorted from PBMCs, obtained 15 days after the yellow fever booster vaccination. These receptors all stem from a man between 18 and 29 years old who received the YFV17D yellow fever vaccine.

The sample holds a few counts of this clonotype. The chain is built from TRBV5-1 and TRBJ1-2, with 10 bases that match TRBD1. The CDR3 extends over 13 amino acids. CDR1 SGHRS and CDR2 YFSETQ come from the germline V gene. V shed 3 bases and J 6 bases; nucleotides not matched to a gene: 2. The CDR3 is CASSSGQGHGYTF. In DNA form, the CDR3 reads TGCGCCAGCAGCTCGGGACAGGGGCATGGCTACACCTTC.

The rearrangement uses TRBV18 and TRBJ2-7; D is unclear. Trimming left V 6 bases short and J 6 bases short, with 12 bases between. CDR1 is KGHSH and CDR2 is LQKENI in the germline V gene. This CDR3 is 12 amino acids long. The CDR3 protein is CASSADSGEQYF. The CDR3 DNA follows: TGTGCCAGCTCTGCCGATTCCGGCGAGCAGTACTTC.

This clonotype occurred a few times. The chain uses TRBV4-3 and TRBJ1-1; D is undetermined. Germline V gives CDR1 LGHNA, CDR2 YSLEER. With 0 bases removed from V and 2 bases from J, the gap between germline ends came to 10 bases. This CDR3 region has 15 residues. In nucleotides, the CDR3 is TGCGCCAGCAGCCAAGATAGCAGGACCAACACTGAAGCTTTCTTT. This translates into CASSQDSRTNTEAFF.

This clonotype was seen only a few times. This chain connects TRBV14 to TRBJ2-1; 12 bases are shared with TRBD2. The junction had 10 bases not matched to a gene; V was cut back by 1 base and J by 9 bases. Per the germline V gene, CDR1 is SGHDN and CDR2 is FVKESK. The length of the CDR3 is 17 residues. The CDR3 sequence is CASSQGGLAGLGAEQFF. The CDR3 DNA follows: TGTGCCAGCAGCCAAGGTGGACTAGCGGGGCTTGGGGCTGAGCAGTTCTTC.

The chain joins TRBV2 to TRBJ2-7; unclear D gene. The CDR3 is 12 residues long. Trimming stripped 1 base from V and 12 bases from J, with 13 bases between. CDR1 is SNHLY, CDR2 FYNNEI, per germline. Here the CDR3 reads CASSEVRRYPYF. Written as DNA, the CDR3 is TGTGCCAGCAGTGAAGTCCGTAGATACCCGTACTTC.

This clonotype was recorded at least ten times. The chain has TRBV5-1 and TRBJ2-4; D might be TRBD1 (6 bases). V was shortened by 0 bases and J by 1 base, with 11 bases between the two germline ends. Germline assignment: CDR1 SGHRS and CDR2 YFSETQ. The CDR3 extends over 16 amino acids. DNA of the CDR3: TGCGCCAGCAGCTTGGAGTCCCAGGGGGCCAAAAACATTCAGTACTTC. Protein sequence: CASSLESQGAKNIQYF.

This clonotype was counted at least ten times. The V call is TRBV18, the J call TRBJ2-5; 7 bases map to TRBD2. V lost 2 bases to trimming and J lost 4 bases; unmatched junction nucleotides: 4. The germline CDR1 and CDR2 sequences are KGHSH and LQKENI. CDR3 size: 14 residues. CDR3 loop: CASSPTSEGETQYF. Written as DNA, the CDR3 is TGTGCCAGCTCACCAACTAGCGAAGGAGAGACCCAGTACTTC.

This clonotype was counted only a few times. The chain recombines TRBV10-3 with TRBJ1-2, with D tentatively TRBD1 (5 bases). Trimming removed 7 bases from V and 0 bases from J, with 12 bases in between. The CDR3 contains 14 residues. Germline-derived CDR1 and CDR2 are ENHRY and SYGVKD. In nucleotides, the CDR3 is TGTGCCATCATGAGGGACGGCACTAACTATGGCTACACCTTC. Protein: CAIMRDGTNYGYTF.

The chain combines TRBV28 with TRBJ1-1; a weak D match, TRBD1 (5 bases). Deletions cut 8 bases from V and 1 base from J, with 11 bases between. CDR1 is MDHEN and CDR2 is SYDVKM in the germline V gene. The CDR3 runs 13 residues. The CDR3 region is CASVYRGNTEAFF. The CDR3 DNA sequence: TGTGCCAGCGTCTATAGGGGGAACACTGAAGCTTTCTTT.

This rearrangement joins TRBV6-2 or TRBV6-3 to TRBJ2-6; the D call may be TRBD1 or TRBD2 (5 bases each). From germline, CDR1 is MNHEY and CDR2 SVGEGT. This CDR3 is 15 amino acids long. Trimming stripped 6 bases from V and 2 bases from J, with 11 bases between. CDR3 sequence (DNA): TGTGCCAGCAGCAATAGGGACCCTGGGGCCAACGTCCTGACTTTC. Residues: CASSNRDPGANVLTF.

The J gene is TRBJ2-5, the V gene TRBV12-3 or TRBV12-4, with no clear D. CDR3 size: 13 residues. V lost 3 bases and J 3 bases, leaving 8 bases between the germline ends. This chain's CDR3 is CASSLLEKETQYF. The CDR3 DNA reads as TGTGCCAGCAGTTTGCTAGAAAAAGAGACCCAGTACTTC.

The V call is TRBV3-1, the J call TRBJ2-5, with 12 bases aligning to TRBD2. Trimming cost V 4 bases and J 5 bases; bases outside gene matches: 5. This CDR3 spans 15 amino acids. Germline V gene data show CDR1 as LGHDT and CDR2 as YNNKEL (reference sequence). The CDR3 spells CASSRTSGEAETQYF. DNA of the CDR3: TGTGCCAGCAGCCGGACTAGCGGGGAGGCCGAGACCCAGTACTTC.

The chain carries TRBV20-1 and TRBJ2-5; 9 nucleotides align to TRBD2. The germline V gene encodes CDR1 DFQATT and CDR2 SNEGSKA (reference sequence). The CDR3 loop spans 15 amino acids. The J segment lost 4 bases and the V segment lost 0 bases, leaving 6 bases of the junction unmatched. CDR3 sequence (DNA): TGCAGTGCTAGAGATGGCGGGGGGGCCGGAGAGACCCAGTACTTC. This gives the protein CSARDGGGAGETQYF.

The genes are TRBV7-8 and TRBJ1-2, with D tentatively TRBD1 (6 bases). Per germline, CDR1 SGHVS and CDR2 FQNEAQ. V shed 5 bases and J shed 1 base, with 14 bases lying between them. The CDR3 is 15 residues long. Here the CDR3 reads CASSLRGGSNYGYTF. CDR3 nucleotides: TGTGCCAGCAGCCTTAGGGGGGGGAGTAACTATGGCTACACCTTC. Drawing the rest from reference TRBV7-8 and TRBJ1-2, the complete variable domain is GAGVSQSPRYKVAKRGQDVALRCDPISGHVSLFWYQQALGQGPEFLTYFQNEAQLDKSGLPSDRFFAERPEGSVSTLKIQRTQQEDSAVYLCASSLRGGSNYGYTFGSGTRLTVV.

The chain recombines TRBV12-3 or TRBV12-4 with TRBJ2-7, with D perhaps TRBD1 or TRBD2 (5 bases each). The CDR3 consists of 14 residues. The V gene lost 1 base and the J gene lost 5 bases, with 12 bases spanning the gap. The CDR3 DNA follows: TGTGCCAGCAGTTTAGGGGGGTCTTTGGACGAGCAGTACTTC. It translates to CASSLGGSLDEQYF.

The CDR3 loop is CASRRDRARQPQHF. In DNA, the CDR3 is TGTGCCAGCAGGCGAGACAGGGCACGTCAGCCCCAGCATTTT. The chain recombines TRBV28 with TRBJ1-5; 7 bases are a match to TRBD1. The V gene's germline CDR1 is MDHEN and CDR2 SYDVKM. The CDR3 consists of 14 residues. With V trimmed by 6 bases and J by 6 bases, 8 bases remained unmatched. The variable domain in full, with the rest retrieved from reference TRBV28 and TRBJ1-5, is DVKVTQSSRYLVKRTGEKVFLECVQDMDHENMFWYRQDPGLGLRLIYFSYDVKMKEKGDIPEGYSVSREKKERFSLILESASTNQTSMYLCASRRDRARQPQHFGDGTRLSIL.

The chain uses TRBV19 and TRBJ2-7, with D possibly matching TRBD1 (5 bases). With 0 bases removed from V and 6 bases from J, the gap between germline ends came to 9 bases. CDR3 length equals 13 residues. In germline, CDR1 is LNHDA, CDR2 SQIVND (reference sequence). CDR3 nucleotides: TGTGCCAGTAGTATAGATAGGGGCGGCGAGCAGTACGTC. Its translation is CASSIDRGGEQYV.

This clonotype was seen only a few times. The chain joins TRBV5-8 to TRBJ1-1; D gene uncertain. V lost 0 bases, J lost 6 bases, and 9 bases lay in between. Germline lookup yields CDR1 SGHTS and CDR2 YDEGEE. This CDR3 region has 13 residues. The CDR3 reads CASSLGPGAEAFF. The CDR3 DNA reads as TGTGCCAGCAGCTTGGGTCCTGGCGCTGAAGCTTTCTTT.

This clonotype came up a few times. The CDR3 coding sequence is TGTGCCAGCTCACCACCCGCGAAAGAGCACGAGCAGTACGTC. It yields the protein CASSPPAKEHEQYV. The gene calls are TRBV18 and TRBJ2-7, with unresolved D. Trimming removed 0 bases from V and 5 bases from J, with 11 bases in between. The CDR3 consists of 14 residues. CDR1 is KGHSH and CDR2 is LQKENI in the germline V gene.

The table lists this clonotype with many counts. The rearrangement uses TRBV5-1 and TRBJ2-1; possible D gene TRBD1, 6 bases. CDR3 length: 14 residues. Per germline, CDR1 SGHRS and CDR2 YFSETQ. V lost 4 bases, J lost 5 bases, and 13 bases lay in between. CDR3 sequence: CASSPRGSDNEQFF. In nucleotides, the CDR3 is TGCGCCAGCAGCCCCAGGGGTAGCGACAATGAGCAGTTCTTC.

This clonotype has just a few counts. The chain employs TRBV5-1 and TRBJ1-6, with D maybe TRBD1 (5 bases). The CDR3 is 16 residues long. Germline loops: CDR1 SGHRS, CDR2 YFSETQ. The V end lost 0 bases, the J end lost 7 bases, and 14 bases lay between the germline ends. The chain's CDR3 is CASSLAVVGENSPLHF. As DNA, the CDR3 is TGCGCCAGCAGCTTGGCGGTCGTAGGGGAAAATTCACCCCTCCACTTT.

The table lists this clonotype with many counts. The CDR3 loop reads CASSFSFEQAREKLFF. As DNA, the CDR3 is TGTGCCAGCAGCTTCTCTTTCGAACAGGCGCGTGAAAAACTGTTTTTT. The V gene is TRBV7-2, the J gene TRBJ1-4; maybe TRBD1 (5 bases). The CDR3 sequence is 16 residues long. Germline loops: CDR1 SGHTA, CDR2 FQGNSA. The ends were cut back, 3 bases at V and 7 bases at J, with 18 bases in the middle.

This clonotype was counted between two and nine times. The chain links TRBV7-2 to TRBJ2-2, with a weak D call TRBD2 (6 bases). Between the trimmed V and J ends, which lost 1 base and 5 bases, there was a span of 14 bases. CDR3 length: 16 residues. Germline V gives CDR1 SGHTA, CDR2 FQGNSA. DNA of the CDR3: TGTGCCAGCAGCTTAGTTGGCGGGGACCTTACCGGGGAGCTGTTTTTT. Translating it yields CASSLVGGDLTGELFF.

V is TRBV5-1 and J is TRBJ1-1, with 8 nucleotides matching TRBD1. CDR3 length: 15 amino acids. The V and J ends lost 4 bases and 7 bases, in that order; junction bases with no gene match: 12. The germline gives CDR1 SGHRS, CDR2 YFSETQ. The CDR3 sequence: CASSLGATGELEAFF. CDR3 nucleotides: TGCGCCAGCAGCCTGGGGGCGACAGGGGAGCTTGAAGCTTTCTTT.